The 27 T cell receptor beta chains in this list originate from one sample, sequenced in a study of a mutant IDH1 vaccine in newly diagnosed glioma. No antigens are known for them. The time point is: week 5, during vaccination. Each vaccine dose was 300 ug of mutant IDH1 20-mer peptide, with topical imiquimod. TCRdb's copy holds only in-frame clones and misses some; the assay was immunoSEQ multiplex PCR. The sample records under 70,000 clones, approximately 80% being singletons. Sequences were derived from PBMCs, sampled from a glioma patient whose treatment included an IDH1 peptide vaccine. These receptors came from a man aged 25-45 years with glioma.

Points on this clone: This same CDR3 is encoded by further DNA sequences in the sample. CDR3 DNA: TGTGCCAGCTCACCCGGGACAGAAGAGACCCAGTACTTC. Translating it yields CASSPGTEETQYF. J is TRBJ2-5 and V is TRBV18; 7 bases match TRBD1. This CDR3 has 13 residues. The germline CDR1 and CDR2 sequences are KGHSH and LQKENI. The V gene end was trimmed by 3 bases and the J gene end by 3 bases; junction bases not matched to a gene: 1. The variable domain in full, completed from reference TRBV18 and TRBJ2-5, reads NAGVMQNPRHLVRRRGQEARLRCSPMKGHSHVYWYRQLPEEGLKFMVYLQKENIIDESGMPKERFSAEFPKEGPSILRIQQVVRGDSAAYFCASSPGTEETQYFGPGTRLLVL.

The chain links TRBV19 to TRBJ2-7; TRBD2 might be the D (5 bases). Trimming cost V 1 base and J 5 bases, with 6 bases left between them. Germline CDR1 is LNHDA and CDR2 is SQIVND (reference sequence). The CDR3 runs 12 residues. Here the CDR3 DNA reads TGTGCCAGTAGTATAGGAGGGAACGAGCAGTACTTC. As protein: CASSIGGNEQYF.

This chain joins TRBV12-2 and TRBJ2-5; TRBD1, the D gene given by the table, was not confirmed from the DNA. TRBV12-2 is annotated as a pseudogene. The CDR3 is 14 residues long. The CDR3 nucleotides are TGTGCAAGTCGCTTCGACATGATCCAAGAGACCCAGTACTTC. Translated: CASRFDMIQETQYF.

The chain uses TRBV5-1 and TRBJ2-3, with 11 bases matching TRBD1. With 1 base clipped from V and 4 bases from J, the junction kept 8 bases outside the gene matches. The CDR3 has 17 residues. Looked up from germline, CDR1 is SGHRS and CDR2 is YFSETQ. CDR3 region: CASSLQSGTGGSDTQYF. CDR3 coding DNA: TGCGCCAGCAGCTTGCAATCCGGGACAGGGGGATCAGATACGCAGTATTTT.

This chain connects TRBV10-3 to TRBJ1-2, with a tentative D call TRBD1 (6 bases). V was pared by 10 bases and J by 2 bases, with 11 bases between. The germline V gene encodes CDR1 ENHRY and CDR2 SYGVKD. This CDR3 has 12 residues. In DNA, the CDR3 is TGTGCCACAGGACAGCTAAACTATGGCTACACCTTC. Translating gives CATGQLNYGYTF.

This clone was observed a few times. CDR3 sequence reads: CASSPHRGLHTEAFF. The DNA for the CDR3 is TGTGCCAGCTCACCACACAGGGGTCTACACACTGAAGCTTTCTTT. The rearrangement uses TRBV18 and TRBJ1-1, with 7 bases identical to TRBD1. The ends lost 1 base at V and 3 bases at J; junction bases unmatched: 5. CDR3 size: 15 residues. Germline CDR1 and CDR2: KGHSH and LQKENI.

There are a few counts of this clone. This sequence joins TRBV5-4 and TRBJ2-1; 8 nucleotides line up with TRBD2. The V gene end was trimmed by 0 bases and the J gene end by 5 bases; junction bases not matched to a gene: 4. Germline-derived CDR1 and CDR2 are SGHNT and YYREEE (reference sequence). This CDR3 has 15 residues. Here the CDR3 DNA reads TGTGCCAGCAGCTTGGAGCGGGGGCTTGACAATGAGCAGTTCTTC. Protein sequence: CASSLERGLDNEQFF.

This chain connects TRBV4-2 to TRBJ1-2; D is ambiguous. The CDR3 has 15 amino acids. V was cut by 0 bases and J by 3 bases, with 11 bases left in between. Looked up from germline, CDR1 is LGHNA and CDR2 is YNFKEQ. CDR3: CASSQEPGTDYGYTF. Here the CDR3 DNA reads TGTGCCAGCAGCCAAGAGCCGGGAACGGACTATGGCTACACCTTC.

The rearrangement uses TRBV29-1 and TRBJ1-1, with D possibly matching TRBD1 (6 bases). The length of the CDR3 is 14 residues. Between the trimmed V and J ends, which lost 0 bases and 6 bases, there was a span of 14 bases. Germline CDR1 SQVTM, CDR2 ANQGSEA. CDR3 sequence: CSVEDGGPAAEAFF. CDR3 nucleotide sequence: TGCAGCGTTGAAGATGGGGGGCCAGCCGCTGAAGCTTTCTTT.

The chain carries TRBV5-4 and TRBJ2-5; 15 bases map to TRBD2. Unmatched junction bases numbered 5, after V lost 4 bases and J lost 1 base. The CDR3 contains 17 residues. Looked up from germline, CDR1 is SGHNT and CDR2 is YYREEE (reference sequence). CDR3 region: CASSRGLAGGIQETQYF. In DNA, the CDR3 is TGTGCCAGCAGCAGGGGACTAGCGGGGGGTATCCAAGAGACCCAGTACTTC.

The rearrangement joins TRBV6-5 to TRBJ2-3, with D possibly being TRBD1 (6 bases). In germline, CDR1 is MNHEY, CDR2 SVGAGI. The V and J ends lost 6 bases and 3 bases respectively, with 16 bases between them. The CDR3 extends over 15 amino acids. CDR3 in amino acids: CASRRTERGTDTQYF. As DNA, the CDR3 is TGTGCCAGCAGAAGGACAGAGAGGGGAACAGATACGCAGTATTTT.

V gene TRBV7-9 combines with J gene TRBJ1-2, with TRBD1 as a possible D gene (5 bases). Looked up from germline, CDR1 is SEHNR and CDR2 is FQNEAQ (reference sequence). This CDR3 is built from 14 residues. V was pared by 2 bases and J by 8 bases, with 15 bases between. CDR3 bases: TGTGCCAGCAGCTTACCCGGGACCTCGAGGGGCTACACCTTC. As protein: CASSLPGTSRGYTF.

The chain is built from TRBV5-4 and TRBJ1-1, with a possible D match to TRBD1 (5 bases). V lost 4 bases and J 1 base, leaving 8 bases between the germline ends. Germline V gene lookup returns CDR1 SGHNT and CDR2 YYREEE (reference sequence). The CDR3 sequence is 13 residues long. DNA of the CDR3: TGTGCCAGCAGCCGGGGGAGGAACACTGAAGCTTTCTTT. This sequence encodes CASSRGRNTEAFF.

V and J are TRBV7-9 and TRBJ2-7; 8 bases are shared with TRBD2. The junction had 11 bases not matched to a gene; V was cut back by 4 bases and J by 3 bases. CDR3 size: 16 residues. CDR1 is SEHNR and CDR2 is FQNEAQ in the germline V gene (reference sequence). The CDR3 loop reads CASSSLGGGMSYEQYF. DNA for the CDR3: TGTGCCAGCAGCTCCCTCGGCGGGGGGATGAGCTACGAGCAGTACTTC.

DNA of the CDR3: TGCGCCAGCAGCCAAATGCAGGCACGATCTGGGGCCAACGTCCTGACTTTC. Its translation is CASSQMQARSGANVLTF. The chain carries TRBV4-1 and TRBJ2-6; the D is unclear. Germline CDR1 MGHRA, CDR2 YSYEKL. Trimming removed 2 bases at V and 1 base at J, with 12 bases between. This CDR3 spans 17 amino acids.

The rearrangement links TRBV7-9 to TRBJ1-2, with D possibly TRBD1 on 6 matching bases. The CDR3 is 15 residues long. V was cut by 5 bases and J by 0 bases, with 13 bases left in between. Per germline, CDR1 SEHNR and CDR2 FQNEAQ (reference sequence). CDR3: CASSTAGAPNYGYTF. The DNA of the CDR3 is TGTGCCAGCAGCACAGCAGGGGCCCCTAACTATGGCTACACCTTC. Together with reference TRBV7-9 and TRBJ1-2, the CDR3 gives the full variable domain: DTGVSQNPRHKITKRGQNVTFRCDPISEHNRLYWYRQTLGQGPEFLTYFQNEAQLEKSRLLSDRFSAERPKGSFSTLEIQRTEQGDSAMYLCASSTAGAPNYGYTFGSGTRLTVV.

The genes are TRBV6-4 and TRBJ1-2; D is ambiguous. Germline CDR1 MRHNA, CDR2 SNTAGT. V lost 7 bases, J lost 2 bases, and 8 bases lay in between. This CDR3 is 12 amino acids long. CDR3 sequence: CASKDGNYGYTF. CDR3 DNA: TGTGCCAGCAAGGACGGGAACTATGGCTACACCTTC.

This chain uses TRBV7-9 with TRBJ2-7; D gene uncertain. From germline, CDR1 is SEHNR and CDR2 FQNEAQ (reference sequence). CDR3 length equals 14 residues. Trimming cost V 1 base and J 2 bases, with 9 bases left between them. The CDR3 DNA is TGTGCCAGCAGCTTAGTCCGAGAACCCTACGAGCAGTACTTC. Translating gives CASSLVREPYEQYF.

A few counts support this clone. V gene TRBV7-7 combines with J gene TRBJ2-5; D gene unclear. The germline V gene has CDR1 SSHAT and CDR2 FNYEAQ (reference sequence). CDR3 length: 14 residues. V lost 4 bases and J lost 3, with 12 bases in between. In nucleotides, the CDR3 is TGTGCCAGCAGCTCGTCCGGCAGGAAAGAGACCCAGTACTTC. This sequence encodes CASSSSGRKETQYF.

The rearrangement links TRBV6-1 to TRBJ1-1; D might be TRBD1 (5 bases). Germline V lookup: CDR1 MNHNS, CDR2 SASEGT. V lost 4 bases to trimming and J lost 4 bases, with 13 bases between them. CDR3 length: 14 residues. CDR3 sequence (DNA): TGTGCCAGCAGTGGAGGCGGGAGGGGCACTGAAGCTTTCTTT. Amino acid sequence: CASSGGGRGTEAFF.

The gene calls are TRBV6-5 and TRBJ1-1; D unclear. Germline V gene data show CDR1 as MNHEY and CDR2 as SVGAGI. This CDR3 contains 13 residues. Trimming left V 2 bases short and J 0 bases short, with 4 bases between. The CDR3, as DNA: TGTGCCAGCAGTTACGAGATGAACACTGAAGCTTTCTTT. Its translation: CASSYEMNTEAFF.

V is TRBV5-8 and J is TRBJ1-4; 10 bases align to TRBD1. V lost 4 bases to trimming and J lost 8 bases; unmatched junction nucleotides: 8. The CDR3 spans 15 residues. Germline V gene data show CDR1 as SGHTS and CDR2 as YDEGEE. The CDR3 is CASSRTGQGQEKLFF. In DNA form, the CDR3 reads TGTGCCAGCAGCCGAACGGGACAGGGGCAAGAAAAACTGTTTTTT. Variable domain in full (rest from reference TRBV5-8 and TRBJ1-4): EAGVTQSPTHLIKTRGQQATLRCSPISGHTSVYWYQQALGLGLQFLLWYDEGEERNRGNFPPRFSGRQFPNYSSELNVNALELEDSALYLCASSRTGQGQEKLFFGSGTQLSVL.

This clone was seen a handful of times. V is TRBV6-1 and J is TRBJ1-1; 7 nucleotides line up with TRBD1. The CDR3 is 14 residues long. Germline CDR1 and CDR2: MNHNS and SASEGT. The ends lost 3 bases at V and 11 bases at J; junction bases unmatched: 12. The CDR3 sequence is CASSDGDSIFIAFF. CDR3 nucleotide sequence: TGTGCCAGCAGTGATGGGGACAGCATCTTTATTGCTTTCTTT.

The V call is TRBV11-2, the J call TRBJ1-2, with a weak D call TRBD1 (6 bases). Germline V gene sequence: CDR1 SGHAT, CDR2 FQNNGV. V was trimmed by 1 base and J by 7 bases, leaving 16 bases between them. The CDR3 is 15 residues long. The CDR3 DNA follows: TGTGCCAGCAGCTTAGGCCCAGGGCGAGGGGGTGGCTACACCTTC. Amino acids: CASSLGPGRGGGYTF.

The chain recombines TRBV7-9 with TRBJ2-2, with D unresolved. CDR3 length: 15 residues. Germline-derived CDR1 and CDR2 are SEHNR and FQNEAQ (reference sequence). The V gene lost 2 bases and the J gene lost 9 bases, with 16 bases spanning the gap. Written as DNA, the CDR3 is TGTGCCAGCAGCTTAAGGGTCGCCCAAGGTCGGGAGCTGTTTTTT. The encoded protein is CASSLRVAQGRELFF.

This clone was recorded a few times. The rearrangement links TRBV27 to TRBJ1-5, with D hard to call. The CDR3 consists of 16 residues. Germline V gene lookup returns CDR1 MNHEY and CDR2 SMNVEV (reference sequence). Trimming pared 6 bases from V and 4 bases from J, leaving 19 bases between. CDR3 sequence: CASRHDGGGWNQPQHF. For the CDR3, the DNA is TGTGCCAGCAGGCACGATGGTGGTGGATGGAATCAGCCCCAGCATTTT.

The V call is TRBV6-1, the J call TRBJ2-7; D unresolved. Germline V gene data show CDR1 as MNHNS and CDR2 as SASEGT. The CDR3 loop spans 10 amino acids. V gave up 8 bases and J gave up 3 bases, with 5 bases separating them. CDR3 loop: CASGDYEQYF. CDR3 DNA sequence: TGTGCCAGCGGAGACTACGAGCAGTACTTC.